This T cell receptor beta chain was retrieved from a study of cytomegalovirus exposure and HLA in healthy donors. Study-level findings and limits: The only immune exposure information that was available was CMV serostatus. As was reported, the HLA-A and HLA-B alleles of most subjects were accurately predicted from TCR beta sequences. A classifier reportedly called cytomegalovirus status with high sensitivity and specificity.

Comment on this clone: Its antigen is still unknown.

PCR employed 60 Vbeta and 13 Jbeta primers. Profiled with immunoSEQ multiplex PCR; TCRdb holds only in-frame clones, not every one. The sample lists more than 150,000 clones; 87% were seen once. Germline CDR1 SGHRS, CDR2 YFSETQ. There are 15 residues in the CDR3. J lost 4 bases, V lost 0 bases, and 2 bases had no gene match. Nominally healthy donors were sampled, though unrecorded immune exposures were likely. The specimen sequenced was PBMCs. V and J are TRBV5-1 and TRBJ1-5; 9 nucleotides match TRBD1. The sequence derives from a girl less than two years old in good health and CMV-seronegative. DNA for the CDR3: TGCGCCAGCAGCTTGGCCGGACAGGGGAATCAGCCCCAGCATTTT. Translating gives CASSLAGQGNQPQHF.